One and the same sample provided the 4 T cell receptor beta chains below, sequenced in a study of blood T cell repertoires in COVID-19. Repertoires were generated with immunoSEQ multiplex PCR, while TCRdb's copy carries only in-frame clones and drops some. The table has tens of thousands of clones, roughly nine tenths seen once. Sequenced: peripheral blood. Every receptor here comes from a man aged 50-59 years with acute or convalescent COVID-19.

The chain combines TRBV7-6 with TRBJ2-5; 10 positions match TRBD2. The CDR3 runs 16 residues. Germline trimming cut 2 bases from V and 2 bases from J; bases unmatched to any gene: 5. Germline V gene sequence: CDR1 SGHVS, CDR2 FNYEAQ. The CDR3 DNA reads TGTGCCAGCAGCTTAAATAGCGGGGGGCGACAAGAGACCCAGTACTTC. Residues: CASSLNSGGRQETQYF.

The chain combines TRBV9 with TRBJ2-1; D is unclear. V was pared by 1 base and J by 3 bases, with 5 bases between. This CDR3 is built from 13 residues. Germline V gene sequence: CDR1 SGDLS, CDR2 YYNGEE. The CDR3 DNA is TGTGCCAGCAGCGTAAACAACTACAATGAGCAGTTCTTC. Translated, it gives CASSVNNYNEQFF.

The chain is built from TRBV6-6 and TRBJ1-1; 7 nucleotides agree with TRBD1. Germline CDR1 and CDR2: MNHNY and SVGAGI (reference sequence). The trim removed 6 bases at V and 0 bases at J, leaving 4 bases unmatched. The CDR3 extends over 14 amino acids. CDR3 coding DNA: TGTGCCAGCAGCCCAGGGGGGTTGAACACTGAAGCTTTCTTT. Amino acid sequence: CASSPGGLNTEAFF.

J is TRBJ1-3 and V is TRBV5-6, with D tentatively TRBD1 (5 bases). Trimming stripped 4 bases from V and 0 bases from J, with 17 bases between. From germline, CDR1 is SGHDT and CDR2 YYEEEE. The CDR3 loop spans 17 amino acids. The CDR3 coding sequence is TGTGCCAGCAGCCCCGTGGGGGGTGCCCGCTCTGGAAACACCATATATTTT. Amino acids: CASSPVGGARSGNTIYF.